A single sample gave rise to the 30 T cell receptor beta chains below, sequenced in a study of persistence of HIV-infected CD4 T cells. The stimulus was lysate of CMV-infected fibroblasts, approximately 9.6 ug/mL. Responding CD4+ T cells were sorted by upregulation of both CD40 ligand and CD69. Their recognized antigens are unknown. Sequencing used immunoSEQ version 4 in survey mode. Generated by immunoSEQ multiplex PCR, the TCRdb table keeps only in-frame clones and is missing some. Of some 20,000 clones listed, about two thirds were seen once; the top ten hold roughly 8.3%. Material: CD4+ T cells sorted from PBMCs after roughly 17-hour stimulation, obtained from a patient who received antiretroviral therapy. The origin of the receptors is an adult woman with HIV who was CMV-seropositive.

This chain connects TRBV12-3 or TRBV12-4 to TRBJ1-5; the D gene is possibly TRBD1 (5 bases). The CDR3 spans 13 residues. With 6 bases removed from V and 7 bases from J, the gap between germline ends came to 13 bases. This CDR3 is CASSLQGGQPQHF. The CDR3 nucleotides are TGTGCCAGCAGCCTCCAGGGAGGCCAGCCCCAGCATTTT.

With regard to this clone: The sample has other DNA sequences that encode this CDR3 too. The V call is TRBV19, the J call TRBJ1-1, with D possibly matching TRBD1 (5 bases). Germline V gives CDR1 LNHDA, CDR2 SQIVND (reference sequence). V dropped 2 bases and J dropped 4 bases, with 11 bases sitting between them. This CDR3 contains 14 residues. The CDR3 sequence: CASSISSRGTEAFF. Written as DNA, the CDR3 is TGTGCCAGTAGTATATCCAGTAGGGGCACTGAAGCTTTCTTT.

The chain employs TRBV30 and TRBJ1-2; a weak D match, TRBD1 (5 bases). The CDR3 totals 14 residues. Trimming stripped 4 bases from V and 5 bases from J, with 17 bases between. CDR1 GTSNPN and CDR2 SVGIG come from the germline V gene (reference sequence). CDR3 protein: CAWTVRGSVYGYTF. The DNA of the CDR3 is TGTGCCTGGACAGTGCGGGGGAGCGTTTATGGCTACACCTTC.

The chain has TRBV6-2 or TRBV6-3 and TRBJ2-7, with 11 bases fitting TRBD2. The CDR3 loop spans 13 amino acids. Unmatched junction bases numbered 4, after V lost 6 bases and J lost 6 bases. Germline V gene sequence: CDR1 MNHEY, CDR2 SVGEGT. The DNA of the CDR3 is TGTGCCAGCAGCTTAGCGGGGGGGCTCGAGCAGTACGTC. This gives the protein CASSLAGGLEQYV.

This clone has a handful of counts. J is TRBJ1-1 and V is TRBV2, with a weak D call TRBD1 (6 bases). The CDR3 sequence is 14 residues long. CDR1 and CDR2 (germline): SNHLY, FYNNEI. V lost 4 bases to trimming and J lost 7 bases, with 16 bases between them. CDR3 in DNA: TGTGCCAGCAGTGTGGCAGGGGACCTCAGTGAAGCTTTCTTT. Translated, it gives CASSVAGDLSEAFF.

This sequence joins TRBV2 and TRBJ2-2; 8 nucleotides line up with TRBD1. This CDR3 has 15 amino acids. Trimming cost V 6 bases and J 2 bases; bases outside gene matches: 5. Germline V gene lookup returns CDR1 SNHLY and CDR2 FYNNEI. CDR3 bases: TGTGCCAGCAGACAGACAGGGGCCAACACCGGGGAGCTGTTTTTT. It codes for CASRQTGANTGELFF.

The V call is TRBV7-9, the J call TRBJ2-5, with 8 bases that match TRBD1. The CDR3 has 15 amino acids. Germline CDR1 reads SEHNR; CDR2 reads FQNEAQ (reference sequence). The trim removed 5 bases at V and 4 bases at J, leaving 9 bases unmatched. CDR3: CASSPTGAIGETQYF. In DNA, the CDR3 is TGTGCCAGCAGCCCGACAGGGGCAATCGGAGAGACCCAGTACTTC. Complete variable domain (other parts from reference TRBV7-9 and TRBJ2-5): DTGVSQNPRHKITKRGQNVTFRCDPISEHNRLYWYRQTLGQGPEFLTYFQNEAQLEKSRLLSDRFSAERPKGSFSTLEIQRTEQGDSAMYLCASSPTGAIGETQYFGPGTRLLVL.

The rearrangement joins TRBV19 to TRBJ1-2; perhaps TRBD1 as D (5 bases). The V and J ends lost 1 base and 2 bases respectively, with 8 bases between them. CDR1 LNHDA and CDR2 SQIVND come from the germline V gene (reference sequence). CDR3 length equals 14 residues. The CDR3 sequence: CASSIGRANYGYTF. The CDR3 bases are TGTGCCAGTAGTATAGGCAGGGCAAACTATGGCTACACCTTC. Full variable domain (outside the CDR3, taken from reference TRBV19 and TRBJ1-2): DGGITQSPKYLFRKEGQNVTLSCEQNLNHDAMYWYRQDPGQGLRLIYYSQIVNDFQKGDIAEGYSVSREKKESFPLTVTSAQKNPTAFYLCASSIGRANYGYTFGSGTRLTVV.

The chain joins TRBV25-1 to TRBJ2-5; possible D gene TRBD2, 7 bases. Trimming shortened V by 2 bases and J by 0 bases, and 16 bases separated the two germline ends. The CDR3 runs to 17 residues. From germline, CDR1 is MGHDK and CDR2 SYGVNS. CDR3 sequence: CASSEGKQGGDQETQYF. CDR3 in DNA: TGTGCCAGCAGTGAAGGGAAACAGGGAGGGGACCAAGAGACCCAGTACTTC.

The V and J genes are TRBV5-1 and TRBJ1-1, with D uncertain. The CDR3 spans 14 residues. Germline V CDR1 and CDR2: SGHRS, YFSETQ. Trimming pared 0 bases from V and 4 bases from J, leaving 10 bases between. The CDR3 coding sequence is TGCGCCAGCAGCTTGGCTCAGGTCGGCACTGAAGCTTTCTTT. This codes for CASSLAQVGTEAFF. The full variable domain, completed using reference TRBV5-1 and TRBJ1-1, is KAGVTQTPRYLIKTRGQQVTLSCSPISGHRSVSWYQQTPGQGLQFLFEYFSETQRNKGNFPGRFSGRQFSNSRSEMNVSTLELGDSALYLCASSLAQVGTEAFFGQGTRLTVV.

This clone was seen only a few times. This rearrangement joins TRBV29-1 to TRBJ1-5, with D perhaps matching TRBD1 (5 bases). Germline values: CDR1 SQVTM, CDR2 ANQGSEA. The CDR3 consists of 13 residues. V was trimmed by 4 bases and J by 5 bases, leaving 12 bases between them. This CDR3 reads CSVGMSGDQPQHF. The DNA for the CDR3 is TGCAGCGTTGGGATGTCGGGGGATCAGCCCCAGCATTTT.

The CDR3 loop is CASSSATGSAYGYTF. Written as DNA, the CDR3 is TGTGCCAGCAGCTCGGCTACCGGGAGCGCCTATGGCTACACCTTC. This rearrangement joins TRBV7-2 to TRBJ1-2; no firm D call. Trimming removed 4 bases from V and 4 bases from J, with 16 bases in between. Germline-derived CDR1 and CDR2 are SGHTA and FQGNSA. The CDR3 is 15 residues long.

The chain uses TRBV15 and TRBJ2-3, with 10 nucleotides matching TRBD2. The germline V gene encodes CDR1 LNHNV and CDR2 YYDKDF (reference sequence). This CDR3 is built from 16 residues. V lost 6 bases to trimming and J lost 7 bases; unmatched junction nucleotides: 13. The CDR3 DNA reads TGTGCCACCAGGTCCCTCACTAGCGGGGAAACTCATACGCAGTATTTT. Translation: CATRSLTSGETHTQYF.

Only one count was recorded for this clone. The V and J genes are TRBV21-1 and TRBJ1-2; the D call in the table, TRBD1, was not verified against the DNA. TRBV21-1 is shown as a pseudogene. This CDR3 spans 12 amino acids. The CDR3: CANWGTAYGYTF. CDR3 coding DNA: TGTGCCAACTGGGGGACAGCTTATGGCTACACCTTC.

The chain couples TRBV20-1 to TRBJ1-2; D ambiguous. The CDR3 sequence is 11 residues long. V lost 0 bases and J 8 bases, leaving 7 bases between the germline ends. The germline CDR1 and CDR2 sequences are DFQATT and SNEGSKA (reference sequence). CDR3 nucleotides: TGCAGTGCTAGAGAGCCAGTGGGCTACACCTTC. As protein: CSAREPVGYTF.

This clone has a handful of counts. Here the CDR3 DNA reads TGTGCCAGCAGGGGTTTAGGGTCTGGAAACACCATATATTTT. This gives the protein CASRGLGSGNTIYF. The chain links TRBV2 to TRBJ1-3; D ambiguous. Germline V gives CDR1 SNHLY, CDR2 FYNNEI. The CDR3 consists of 14 residues. V was shortened by 6 bases and J by 1 base, with 10 bases between the two germline ends.

The chain uses TRBV15 and TRBJ2-3; the match to TRBD1 covers 7 bases. Germline CDR1 LNHNV, CDR2 YYDKDF (reference sequence). The trim removed 5 bases at V and 0 bases at J, leaving 5 bases unmatched. The CDR3 runs 15 residues. The CDR3 is CATSLDRRSTDTQYF. CDR3 nucleotides: TGTGCCACCAGCCTGGACAGGCGTAGCACAGATACGCAGTATTTT.

J is TRBJ2-1 and V is TRBV19; 12 bases map to TRBD2. Germline V gene sequence: CDR1 LNHDA, CDR2 SQIVND (reference sequence). This CDR3 is built from 17 residues. V gave up 4 bases and J gave up 6 bases; unmatched junction bases: 10. The DNA for the CDR3 is TGTGCCAGTAGTAGTATAGTTCAGACTAGCGGGGGCAATGAGCAGTTCTTC. Translating it yields CASSSIVQTSGGNEQFF.

The chain combines TRBV19 with TRBJ1-5; 8 nucleotides line up with TRBD1. Per the germline V gene, CDR1 is LNHDA and CDR2 is SQIVND (reference sequence). V lost 6 bases, J lost 5 bases, and 3 bases stayed unmatched. The CDR3 has 13 amino acids. The DNA for the CDR3 is TGTGCCAGTAGCAGGGGGCGAGATCAGCCCCAGCATTTT. Translating it yields CASSRGRDQPQHF.

The J gene is TRBJ2-3, the V gene TRBV28; either TRBD1 or TRBD2 may supply D (6 bases each). The CDR3 spans 15 residues. V was cut by 6 bases and J by 1 base, with 14 bases left in between. Germline CDR1 MDHEN, CDR2 SYDVKM. CDR3 sequence reads: CASSPGDSRTDTQYF. DNA of the CDR3: TGTGCCAGCAGCCCAGGGGACTCCCGCACAGATACGCAGTATTTT.

This sequence joins TRBV7-2 and TRBJ2-7; tentatively, D is TRBD1 (5 bases). Germline V gene data show CDR1 as SGHTA and CDR2 as FQGNSA. The germline V and J ends were trimmed by 4 bases and 4 bases, with 14 bases remaining between them. The CDR3 runs to 14 residues. CDR3 region: CASSSGLPLYEQYF. CDR3 sequence (DNA): TGTGCCAGCAGCTCAGGGCTACCTCTTTACGAGCAGTACTTC.

Concerning this clone: The identical CDR3 is also encoded by other nucleotide sequences in the sample. The V and J genes are TRBV5-1 and TRBJ2-7; D gene unclear. Germline CDR1 and CDR2: SGHRS and YFSETQ. V dropped 0 bases and J dropped 7 bases, with 11 bases sitting between them. The length of the CDR3 is 13 residues. CDR3 DNA sequence: TGCGCCAGCAGCTTGGGTGGGTTCGGGGAGCAGTACGTC. Translated, it gives CASSLGGFGEQYV.

The chain couples TRBV2 to TRBJ2-2; tentatively, D is TRBD1 (6 bases). Germline CDR1 and CDR2: SNHLY and FYNNEI. The CDR3 loop spans 14 amino acids. Trimming left V 1 base short and J 6 bases short, with 9 bases between. The CDR3 nucleotides read TGTGCCAGCAGTGAAGACAGGGTACCCGGGGAGCTGTTTTTT. Translation: CASSEDRVPGELFF.

Only one count was recorded for this clone. The rearrangement links TRBV25-1 to TRBJ2-6; 8 bases align to TRBD1. J lost 2 bases, V lost 4 bases, and 4 bases had no gene match. The length of the CDR3 is 16 residues. CDR1 and CDR2 (germline): MGHDK, SYGVNS. CDR3 nucleotides: TGTGCCAGCAGTGGGACAGGGTGGCCTGGGGCCAACGTCCTGACTTTC. This encodes CASSGTGWPGANVLTF.

This rearrangement joins TRBV5-1 to TRBJ1-1, with 9 bases that match TRBD1. Germline assignment: CDR1 SGHRS and CDR2 YFSETQ. The CDR3 is 15 amino acids. V trimming: 1 base; J trimming: 3 bases; junction bases outside the gene matches: 4. The CDR3, as DNA: TGCGCCAGCAGCTTGACGAGACAGGGGGACACTGAAGCTTTCTTT. Translating it yields CASSLTRQGDTEAFF.

V and J are TRBV5-1 and TRBJ1-2; 7 positions match TRBD1. V shed 3 bases, J shed 2 bases, and the junction held 7 bases outside the gene matches. CDR3 length: 15 residues. Looked up from germline, CDR1 is SGHRS and CDR2 is YFSETQ. CDR3: CASSSGDSQNYGYTF. The CDR3 coding sequence is TGCGCCAGCAGCTCCGGGGACAGTCAAAACTATGGCTACACCTTC.

The V and J genes are TRBV7-2 and TRBJ2-3; TRBD2 might be the D (6 bases). CDR1 is SGHTA and CDR2 is FQGNSA in the germline V gene. Trimming removed 2 bases at V and 4 bases at J, with 10 bases between. The CDR3 is 14 residues long. As DNA, the CDR3 is TGTGCCAGCAGCTTACGAACGGGGGCAGATACGCAGTATTTT. It codes for CASSLRTGADTQYF.

The rearrangement joins TRBV30 to TRBJ1-6; D call uncertain. The CDR3 has 11 amino acids. CDR1 is GTSNPN and CDR2 is SVGIG in the germline V gene (reference sequence). Deletions cut 5 bases from V and 5 bases from J, with 4 bases between. Written as DNA, the CDR3 is TGTGCCTGGGGGGATAATTCACCCCTCCACTTT. It is translated as CAWGDNSPLHF.

The rearrangement joins TRBV30 to TRBJ1-6; 7 bases are a match to TRBD1. The V gene's germline CDR1 is GTSNPN and CDR2 SVGIG (reference sequence). The V segment lost 4 bases and the J segment 10 bases; nucleotides outside the gene matches: 10. The CDR3 is made up of 14 amino acids. DNA of the CDR3: TGTGCCTGGACCCCCGACAGGGAGTCCTCACCCCTCCACTTT. Translation gives CAWTPDRESSPLHF.

DNA of the CDR3: TGTGCCAGCTCACCTTCTCTTTTGGGGGACACTGAAGCTTTCTTT. Translating gives CASSPSLLGDTEAFF. The chain joins TRBV18 to TRBJ1-1, with D perhaps TRBD1 (5 bases). The CDR3 has 15 amino acids. Germline V gene sequence: CDR1 KGHSH, CDR2 LQKENI. Trimming left V 3 bases short and J 3 bases short, with 14 bases between.